This TCR beta chain was observed in a study of blood T cell repertoires in COVID-19. About the study: Spain, Italy and the United States supplied samples that represented acute and convalescent COVID-19. In each case, the material was cDNA or gDNA derived from T cells, B-cell-depleted T cells, or PBMCs.

The germline V gene has CDR1 SGHNT and CDR2 YYREEE (reference sequence). Trimming cost V 0 bases and J 4 bases; bases outside gene matches: 11. There are 17 residues in the CDR3. In the original analysis: Reference gene primer amplification gave estimated nucleated cell counts. Assay: immunoSEQ multiplex PCR; the TCRdb copy retains only in-frame clones and omits some. V and J calls plus clone size are reproduced from that table; the DNA served to infer D and trimming. This repertoire shows 200,000 to 300,000 clones, 86% found once; its top ten account for about 2.7%. Participants, about 18 to 90 years old, spanned approximately 25 US areas.

Sample: PBMCs or T cells enriched from blood (not recorded which). The chain is built from TRBV5-4 and TRBJ1-2; TRBD1 matches 8 bases. The receptor comes from a woman aged 18-30 years who had recovered from COVID-19. Written as DNA, the CDR3 is TGTGCCAGCAGCTTGGGGGGTTTACAGGGGGAGAGCTATGGCTACACCTTC. This translates into CASSLGGLQGESYGYTF.